These 4 T cell receptor beta chains were all obtained from the same sample, sequenced in a study of response to subunit inactivated influenza vaccine. A single record per CDR3 protein comes from TCRdb applying MiXCR to the RT-PCR reads. The repertoire holds under 550,000 distinct CDR3 sequences, with around 8% as singletons. The material was PBMCs from blood, obtained 23 months after vaccination. These receptors originate from a man aged 45-69 years who received an inactivated influenza vaccine.

In this sample, this clonotype turned up a few times. The chain links TRBV6-5 to TRBJ2-2; TRBD2 aligns across 16 bases. The germline V gene has CDR1 MNHEY and CDR2 SVGAGI. The CDR3 spans 18 residues. After removal of 4 bases from V and 0 bases from J, the junction contained 2 bases not matched to a gene. CDR3 region: CASSFGTSGGANTGELFF. Here the CDR3 DNA reads TGTGCCAGCAGTTTCGGGACTAGCGGGGGGGCGAACACCGGGGAGCTGTTTTTT.

V gene TRBV4-2 combines with J gene TRBJ2-3; 9 bases agree with TRBD2. J gave up 2 bases and V 4 bases, and 7 bases lay outside the gene matches. Germline CDR1 reads LGHNA; CDR2 reads YNFKEQ. This CDR3 contains 16 residues. DNA of the CDR3: TGTGCCAGCAGCCGAGCTGGACTAGCGAACACAGATACGCAGTATTTT. Its translation is CASSRAGLANTDTQYF.

The chain joins TRBV11-2 to TRBJ2-3, with TRBD2 identical over 7 bases. V shed 5 bases and J 3 bases; nucleotides not matched to a gene: 11. CDR3 length: 16 amino acids. CDR1 SGHAT and CDR2 FQNNGV come from the germline V gene. The DNA for the CDR3 is TGTGCCAGCAGCAAGCGACTAGCTGAAGCAACAGATACGCAGTATTTT. Amino acid sequence: CASSKRLAEATDTQYF. Full variable domain (outside the CDR3, taken from reference TRBV11-2 and TRBJ2-3): EAGVAQSPRYKIIEKRQSVAFWCNPISGHATLYWYQQILGQGPKLLIQFQNNGVVDDSQLPKDRFSAERLKGVDSTLKIQPAKLEDSAVYLCASSKRLAEATDTQYFGPGTRLTVL.

In this sample, this clonotype turned up many times. The V call is TRBV20-1, the J call TRBJ2-5; D gene uncertain. Looked up from germline, CDR1 is DFQATT and CDR2 is SNEGSKA (reference sequence). The germline V and J ends were trimmed by 5 bases and 7 bases, with 17 bases remaining between them. The CDR3 runs 13 residues. CDR3 bases: TGCAGTGCTTGGGATTCAAGTATCAGGACCCAGTACTTC. This codes for CSAWDSSIRTQYF.